The 32 T cell receptor beta chains listed next were all sequenced from one sample in a study of T cell repertoires in cytomegalovirus infection. TCRdb analysed the reads with MiXCR anew, one entry per CDR3 protein. The table has 80,000 or so distinct CDR3 sequences, under 30% seen once. Their recognized antigens are unknown. The sequencing here drew on CD8+ T cells from cultured PBMCs, taken from culture after CMV antigen stimulation. Receptor source: a human donor in good health (CMV status not recorded). Some clones in this sample may be carry-over from other donors' samples.

This clonotype was detected only a few times. V usage is TRBV4-3 and J usage is TRBJ1-2; TRBD1 matches 8 bases. This CDR3 has 17 residues. Germline V CDR1 and CDR2: LGHNA, YSLEER. The ends lost 3 bases at V and 1 base at J; junction bases unmatched: 10. DNA of the CDR3: TGCGCCAGCAGCCATGATCCACCGGGACAGGATAACTATGGCTACACCTTC. Translated, it gives CASSHDPPGQDNYGYTF.

This clonotype has more than one count but fewer than ten. This rearrangement joins TRBV7-8 to TRBJ2-7; no reliable D call. The germline V gene encodes CDR1 SGHVS and CDR2 FQNEAQ. The CDR3 has 13 amino acids. The V gene lost 3 bases and the J gene lost 3 bases, with 9 bases spanning the gap. This CDR3 is CASSLSRYYEQYF. CDR3 nucleotides: TGTGCCAGCAGCTTGTCTCGCTACTACGAGCAGTACTTC.

This clonotype was recorded many times. V and J are TRBV7-8 and TRBJ1-1; the D is unclear. V lost 3 bases and J lost 4, with 9 bases in between. The CDR3 consists of 13 residues. Germline V gene lookup returns CDR1 SGHVS and CDR2 FQNEAQ. CDR3 sequence reads: CASSFGEVTEAFF. In nucleotides, the CDR3 is TGTGCCAGCAGCTTCGGGGAGGTCACTGAAGCTTTCTTT.

This clonotype has just a few counts. J is TRBJ2-1 and V is TRBV9; tentatively, D is TRBD1 (7 bases). The germline V gene has CDR1 SGDLS and CDR2 YYNGEE. This CDR3 has 13 residues. V lost 6 bases and J lost 8, with 15 bases in between. CDR3 DNA: TGTGCCAGCAACCAAGGAGGGGGCGATGAGCAGTTCTTC. It yields the protein CASNQGGGDEQFF.

This clonotype came up a few times. The rearrangement links TRBV6-1 to TRBJ1-6; 9 bases are shared with TRBD1. Trimming cost V 7 bases and J 10 bases; bases outside gene matches: 8. The CDR3 is 14 amino acids. The V gene's germline CDR1 is MNHNS and CDR2 SASEGT. CDR3 in DNA: TGTGCCAGCACCGGGACAGGGCCGGGATCACCCCTCCACTTT. This encodes CASTGTGPGSPLHF.

This clonotype was observed a few times. V gene TRBV12-3 or TRBV12-4 combines with J gene TRBJ1-1; a possible D gene is TRBD1 (6 bases). This CDR3 has 14 residues. V was cut by 7 bases and J by 3 bases, with 15 bases left in between. The DNA for the CDR3 is TGTGCCAGCACCCTTATAGGGGGATACACTGAAGCTTTCTTT. Encoded protein: CASTLIGGYTEAFF.

The rearrangement uses TRBV2 and TRBJ1-2, with 9 bases lining up with TRBD1. CDR1 and CDR2 (germline): SNHLY, FYNNEI. The CDR3 consists of 17 residues. V lost 3 bases to trimming and J lost 4 bases; unmatched junction nucleotides: 12. The CDR3 is CASSDRDRENLRYGYTF. CDR3 sequence (DNA): TGTGCCAGCAGTGACCGGGACAGGGAGAATCTGCGCTATGGCTACACCTTC.

This clonotype has a count of ten or more. This chain joins TRBV7-9 and TRBJ2-5; 7 bases are shared with TRBD2. The length of the CDR3 is 14 residues. The V segment lost 5 bases and the J segment 1 base; nucleotides outside the gene matches: 4. Germline assignment: CDR1 SEHNR and CDR2 FQNEAQ (reference sequence). CDR3 region: CASSSSGTQETQYF. In nucleotides, the CDR3 is TGTGCCAGCAGCAGCAGCGGGACCCAAGAGACCCAGTACTTC.

This clonotype was seen many times. This chain joins TRBV7-9 and TRBJ2-3; 10 bases align to TRBD2. The germline V gene encodes CDR1 SEHNR and CDR2 FQNEAQ (reference sequence). The V gene end was trimmed by 5 bases and the J gene end by 4 bases; junction bases not matched to a gene: 9. The CDR3 length is 16 residues. CDR3 sequence: CASSPTGTSEADTQYF. The CDR3 DNA reads TGTGCCAGCAGCCCTACCGGGACTAGCGAGGCAGATACGCAGTATTTT.

The chain combines TRBV12-5 with TRBJ2-7; a possible D gene is TRBD1 (5 bases). Per germline, CDR1 LGHNT and CDR2 FRNRAP. CDR3 length: 14 residues. V lost 3 bases and J 6 bases, leaving 15 bases between the germline ends. CDR3 protein: CASGFRRDPSEQYF. CDR3 DNA: TGTGCTAGTGGTTTTCGCAGGGATCCTTCCGAGCAGTACTTC.

This clonotype was seen at least ten times. J is TRBJ2-3 and V is TRBV7-8; D ambiguous. The CDR3 is 14 residues long. With 5 bases removed from V and 3 bases from J, the gap between germline ends came to 12 bases. The germline gives CDR1 SGHVS, CDR2 FQNEAQ. The CDR3 reads CASSLGPGTDTQYF. The CDR3 coding sequence is TGTGCCAGCAGCCTGGGTCCAGGTACAGATACGCAGTATTTT.

This rearrangement joins TRBV2 to TRBJ1-4; TRBD1 matches at 7 bases. CDR1 and CDR2 (germline): SNHLY, FYNNEI. With 2 bases clipped from V and 2 bases from J, the junction kept 8 bases outside the gene matches. The CDR3 runs 17 residues. The CDR3, as DNA: TGTGCCAGCAGTGAACTAACAGGGGATCCGACTAATGAAAAACTGTTTTTT. It translates to CASSELTGDPTNEKLFF.

This clonotype has just one count. This sequence joins TRBV10-2 and TRBJ2-1; 9 bases match TRBD2. This CDR3 contains 17 residues. The germline CDR1 and CDR2 sequences are WSHSY and SAAADI. V gave up 5 bases and J gave up 4 bases; unmatched junction bases: 12. The CDR3 region is CASSSDIAGVSYNEQFF. CDR3 in DNA: TGCGCCAGCAGTTCCGATATAGCGGGAGTATCATACAATGAGCAGTTCTTC.

The gene calls are TRBV6-5 and TRBJ1-2; D might be TRBD1 (6 bases). Trimming shortened V by 0 bases and J by 3 bases, and 17 bases separated the two germline ends. In germline, CDR1 is MNHEY, CDR2 SVGAGI. CDR3 size: 17 residues. Here the CDR3 reads CASSYSGGLGLYYGYTF. CDR3 DNA: TGTGCCAGCAGTTACTCGGGGGGCTTGGGTTTGTACTATGGCTACACCTTC.

This clonotype was recorded many times. The chain links TRBV7-9 to TRBJ2-7, with D maybe TRBD1 (5 bases). This CDR3 is built from 13 residues. Germline V lookup: CDR1 SEHNR, CDR2 FQNEAQ (reference sequence). The CDR3 DNA sequence: TGTGCCAGCAGCAAGTCGACAGCCGGTCCATCTTCCGTC. Translation gives CASSKSTAGPSSV.

The gene calls are TRBV10-3 and TRBJ1-2; D possibly corresponds to TRBD1 (5 bases). V lost 4 bases, J lost 1 base, and 19 bases lay in between. The germline CDR1 and CDR2 sequences are ENHRY and SYGVKD. The CDR3 runs 17 residues. CDR3 loop: CAISGITRDGDNYGYTF. The CDR3 DNA is TGTGCCATCAGTGGTATTACCCGGGACGGAGATAACTATGGCTACACCTTC.

The CDR3 DNA reads TGTGCCAGTAGAGGACAGGGATGGTATGGCTACACCTTC. Amino acids: CASRGQGWYGYTF. The V call is TRBV19, the J call TRBJ1-2; 8 bases agree with TRBD1. The CDR3 consists of 13 residues. Trimming cost V 6 bases and J 5 bases; bases outside gene matches: 5. The germline V gene encodes CDR1 LNHDA and CDR2 SQIVND (reference sequence).

The chain combines TRBV6-2 or TRBV6-3 with TRBJ2-5; TRBD1 or TRBD2 may be the D gene (6 bases each). The CDR3 totals 14 residues. Trimming shortened V by 7 bases and J by 3 bases, and 15 bases separated the two germline ends. Germline values: CDR1 MNHEY, CDR2 SVGEGT. The CDR3 DNA sequence: TGTGCCAGCACCCCGCGAGGGGGGAAAGAGACCCAGTACTTC. This encodes CASTPRGGKETQYF.

This clonotype was found many times. The chain combines TRBV14 with TRBJ1-1; D call uncertain. CDR3 length: 12 residues. V was pared by 1 base and J by 11 bases, with 11 bases between. Germline-derived CDR1 and CDR2 are SGHDN and FVKESK. CDR3 in DNA: TGTGCCAGCAGCCAAGGAGGGCCTGGGGCTTTCTTT. This gives the protein CASSQGGPGAFF.

This clonotype has only a few counts. In DNA, the CDR3 is TGCGCCAGCAGCCAAGATAAGGGCGTCTACAATGAGCAGTTCTTC. Its protein product is CASSQDKGVYNEQFF. The chain links TRBV4-3 to TRBJ2-1; D gene uncertain. This CDR3 region has 15 residues. V was trimmed by 0 bases and J by 3 bases, leaving 9 bases between them. Germline values: CDR1 LGHNA, CDR2 YSLEER.

The chain joins TRBV28 to TRBJ2-6; 7 bases are shared with TRBD1. V lost 4 bases and J lost 4; bases outside the gene matches: 13. Germline V gene sequence: CDR1 MDHEN, CDR2 SYDVKM. This CDR3 is 18 amino acids long. The CDR3 DNA is TGTGCCAGCAGTTACCCCGGACAGGCCCTGTGGGGGGCCAACGTCCTGACTTTC. It is translated as CASSYPGQALWGANVLTF.

In its sample, this clonotype was seen many times. The chain combines TRBV7-2 with TRBJ2-7; no definite D call. V lost 3 bases, J lost 0 bases, and 6 bases lay in between. Germline CDR1 and CDR2: SGHTA and FQGNSA. The CDR3 runs to 13 residues. The CDR3 here is CASSFGLSYEQYF. CDR3 DNA: TGTGCCAGCAGCTTCGGCCTCTCCTACGAGCAGTACTTC.

The chain joins TRBV4-3 to TRBJ2-3; 8 bases line up with TRBD2. The germline CDR1 and CDR2 sequences are LGHNA and YSLEER. V gave up 5 bases and J gave up 0 bases; unmatched junction bases: 7. This CDR3 has 16 amino acids. The CDR3 is CASSSGGGASTDTQYF. Written as DNA, the CDR3 is TGCGCCAGCAGCTCCGGGGGGGGGGCTAGCACAGATACGCAGTATTTT.

This clonotype was found many times. This sequence joins TRBV7-9 and TRBJ2-2; 14 bases line up with TRBD2. CDR1 and CDR2 from the germline V gene are SEHNR and FQNEAQ (reference sequence). Trimming at V came to 5 bases and at J to 6 bases, leaving 11 bases not matched to a gene. This CDR3 is 18 amino acids long. The CDR3 here is CASSPRLAGGLLSGELFF. CDR3 nucleotide sequence: TGTGCCAGCAGCCCGAGACTAGCGGGAGGGCTATTATCCGGGGAGCTGTTTTTT. The variable domain in full, with the rest retrieved from reference TRBV7-9 and TRBJ2-2, is DTGVSQNPRHKITKRGQNVTFRCDPISEHNRLYWYRQTLGQGPEFLTYFQNEAQLEKSRLLSDRFSAERPKGSFSTLEIQRTEQGDSAMYLCASSPRLAGGLLSGELFFGEGSRLTVL.

In this sample, this clonotype turned up many times. The chain links TRBV5-4 to TRBJ1-1, with no clear D. The germline V gene encodes CDR1 SGHNT and CDR2 YYREEE (reference sequence). V lost 1 base and J lost 6, with 7 bases in between. This CDR3 has 12 residues. CDR3 nucleotide sequence: TGTGCCAGCAGCTTGCGTAGCGCTGAAGCTTTCTTT. It specifies CASSLRSAEAFF.

The V and J genes are TRBV4-3 and TRBJ2-2; D call uncertain. The CDR3 runs to 16 residues. V was cut by 0 bases and J by 6 bases, with 14 bases left in between. Looked up from germline, CDR1 is LGHNA and CDR2 is YSLEER. The CDR3 nucleotides are TGCGCCAGCAGCCAAGATGAAACCCCCGAATCCGGGGAGCTGTTTTTT. Translating it yields CASSQDETPESGELFF.

The CDR3 reads CASRDGNYGYTF. Here the CDR3 DNA reads TGTGCCAGCAGGGACGGAAACTATGGCTACACCTTC. J is TRBJ1-2 and V is TRBV7-4; D uncertain. Looked up from germline, CDR1 is SGHVT and CDR2 is SQSDAQ. The CDR3 runs to 12 residues. V shed 6 bases and J shed 2 bases, with 7 bases lying between them.

J is TRBJ2-7 and V is TRBV6-2 or TRBV6-3; TRBD1 or TRBD2 may be the D gene (5 bases each). The V gene's germline CDR1 is MNHEY and CDR2 SVGEGT. Deletions cut 5 bases from V and 4 bases from J, with 15 bases between. The CDR3 runs 14 residues. The CDR3 region has the DNA TGTGCCAGCAGTCTACGGACTGAGGGGTACGAGCAGTACTTC. This codes for CASSLRTEGYEQYF.

The gene calls are TRBV6-1 and TRBJ2-7, with 12 bases lining up with TRBD2. Looked up from germline, CDR1 is MNHNS and CDR2 is SASEGT. This CDR3 has 15 amino acids. The V gene end was trimmed by 9 bases and the J gene end by 3 bases; junction bases not matched to a gene: 9. CDR3 DNA sequence: TGTGCCAGTATTACTACTAGCGGGAGGAGCTACGAGCAGTACTTC. This encodes CASITTSGRSYEQYF.

The chain recombines TRBV6-6 with TRBJ2-2; 10 bases match TRBD2. Looked up from germline, CDR1 is MNHNY and CDR2 is SVGAGI (reference sequence). After removal of 4 bases from V and 2 bases from J, the junction contained 4 bases not matched to a gene. The CDR3 loop spans 16 amino acids. CDR3 sequence: CASSFLAGVNTGELFF. The CDR3 DNA sequence: TGTGCCAGCAGTTTTCTAGCGGGAGTTAACACCGGGGAGCTGTTTTTT.

This clonotype came up a few times. One junction end does not reproduce the germline sequence, and a read error may be involved. The chain is built from TRBV7-7 and TRBJ2-7; D may match TRBD1 or TRBD2 (5 bases each). This CDR3 comprises 14 residues. Germline values: CDR1 SSHAT, CDR2 FNYEAQ (reference sequence). CDR3: CASSPGLGVFEQYF. CDR3 in DNA: TGTGCTAGCAGCCCGGGGTTAGGGGTTTTCGAGCAGTACTTC.

This chain links TRBV6-2 or TRBV6-3 with TRBJ1-4; D is undetermined. V lost 5 bases and J lost 4, with 17 bases in between. The germline V gene encodes CDR1 MNHEY and CDR2 SVGEGT. CDR3 length equals 16 residues. The CDR3: CASSTPSKYSNEKLFF. CDR3 DNA: TGTGCCAGCAGTACGCCGTCAAAGTACAGTAATGAAAAACTGTTTTTT.